The next 10 T cell receptor beta chains were all read from a single sample in a study of blood T cell repertoires in COVID-19. Profiled with immunoSEQ multiplex PCR; TCRdb holds only in-frame clones, not every one. Of more than 70,000 clones listed, 80% to 90% are singletons. Source material: peripheral blood. The origin of the receptors is a man aged 45 to 65 with active COVID-19.

V is TRBV7-2 and J is TRBJ1-6, with TRBD1 identical over 8 bases. This CDR3 comprises 15 residues. Germline values: CDR1 SGHTA, CDR2 FQGNSA. V trimming: 1 base; J trimming: 9 bases; junction bases outside the gene matches: 5. CDR3 protein: CASSLGTGGISPLHF. CDR3 sequence (DNA): TGTGCCAGCAGCTTAGGCACAGGGGGGATTTCACCCCTCCACTTT.

The chain employs TRBV27 and TRBJ1-2, with 8 bases fitting TRBD1. The junction had 14 bases not matched to a gene; V was cut back by 3 bases and J by 8 bases. The CDR3 sequence is 16 residues long. From germline, CDR1 is MNHEY and CDR2 SMNVEV (reference sequence). The CDR3 sequence: CASSFLRDRLFEGYTF. The DNA of the CDR3 is TGTGCCAGCAGTTTCCTAAGGGACAGGCTGTTTGAGGGCTACACCTTC.

The CDR3 coding sequence is TGTGCCAGCAGCGTAGCTACGGGACAGGGGATCTCAGATACGCAGTATTTT. Its protein is CASSVATGQGISDTQYF. The chain is built from TRBV9 and TRBJ2-3; 10 positions match TRBD1. The CDR3 length is 17 residues. Germline V gene lookup returns CDR1 SGDLS and CDR2 YYNGEE. V lost 0 bases and J lost 4; bases outside the gene matches: 8.

The chain employs TRBV3-1 (or the pseudogene TRBV3-2) and TRBJ1-2; D might be TRBD1 (6 bases). The CDR3 has 16 amino acids. V lost 5 bases, J lost 4 bases, and 20 bases lay in between. Germline V gene lookup returns CDR1 LGHDT and CDR2 YNNKEL (reference sequence). The CDR3 nucleotides read TGTGCCAGCAGCTCCCGGTCGGCTCCAGGGGTCTATGGCTACACCTTC. Translation: CASSSRSAPGVYGYTF.

The chain links TRBV7-6 to TRBJ2-2; tentative D call: TRBD2 (5 bases). V lost 1 base, J lost 8 bases, and 8 bases lay in between. This CDR3 comprises 13 residues. Germline V gene sequence: CDR1 SGHVS, CDR2 FNYEAQ. CDR3 coding DNA: TGTGCCAGCAGCTTAGGGGGAGAGGGGGAGCTGTTTTTT. Its translation: CASSLGGEGELFF.

V gene TRBV12-3 or TRBV12-4 combines with J gene TRBJ1-1; 7 bases agree with TRBD1. There are 13 residues in the CDR3. Trimming cost V 6 bases and J 5 bases; bases outside gene matches: 6. The chain's CDR3 is CASRKTGLTEAFF. DNA of the CDR3: TGTGCCAGCAGAAAGACAGGGCTGACTGAAGCTTTCTTT.

The chain couples TRBV20-1 to TRBJ2-1; 8 bases line up with TRBD2. V was clipped by 3 bases and J by 8 bases; unmatched bases: 9. Germline-derived CDR1 and CDR2 are DFQATT and SNEGSKA (reference sequence). This CDR3 contains 14 residues. CDR3 bases: TGCAGTGCTAGTTCTGGGACTAGTCTCGATGAGCAGTTCTTC. This codes for CSASSGTSLDEQFF.

V usage is TRBV5-8 and J usage is TRBJ1-3; D remains unclear. The length of the CDR3 is 16 residues. Germline values: CDR1 SGHTS, CDR2 YDEGEE. Deletions cut 1 base from V and 4 bases from J, with 15 bases between. DNA for the CDR3: TGTGCCAGCAGCTTGAGCAAGATCCTATCAGGAAACACCATATATTTT. Its translation is CASSLSKILSGNTIYF. The variable domain in full, completed from reference TRBV5-8 and TRBJ1-3, reads EAGVTQSPTHLIKTRGQQATLRCSPISGHTSVYWYQQALGLGLQFLLWYDEGEERNRGNFPPRFSGRQFPNYSSELNVNALELEDSALYLCASSLSKILSGNTIYFGEGSWLTVV.

The V call is TRBV11-1, the J call TRBJ1-1, with a weak D call TRBD1 (6 bases). V lost 5 bases, J lost 2 bases, and 9 bases lay in between. The germline V gene encodes CDR1 SGHAT and CDR2 FQDESV (reference sequence). The CDR3 runs 13 residues. The DNA for the CDR3 is TGTGCCAGCAGCGTACAGGGAAACACTGAAGCTTTCTTT. Translation gives CASSVQGNTEAFF.

This chain connects TRBV9 to TRBJ2-3, with D tentatively TRBD1 (5 bases). This CDR3 has 14 residues. Trimming cost V 4 bases and J 4 bases, with 13 bases left between them. Germline loops: CDR1 SGDLS, CDR2 YYNGEE. The CDR3, as DNA: TGTGCCAGCAGCCCATGGGGCCCCCCAGATACGCAGTATTTT. This translates into CASSPWGPPDTQYF.